These 32 T cell receptor beta chains were sequenced from one sample in a study of blood T cell repertoires in COVID-19. The assay was immunoSEQ multiplex PCR, and TCRdb's table has in-frame clones only and misses some. The table includes under 200,000 clones, approximately 86% detected once. Input material: peripheral blood. Receptor source: a man younger than 35 with acute or convalescent COVID-19.

J is TRBJ1-2 and V is TRBV5-6; D is perhaps TRBD1 (6 bases). Germline CDR1 reads SGHDT; CDR2 reads YYEEEE. The CDR3 is made up of 16 amino acids. V was cut by 4 bases and J by 4 bases, with 20 bases left in between. The CDR3 here is CASSVTLDSYLYGYTF. CDR3 DNA: TGTGCCAGCAGCGTCACTTTGGACAGCTACCTCTATGGCTACACCTTC.

This clone was seen many times. The chain links TRBV19 to TRBJ1-1; D possibly corresponds to TRBD1 (6 bases). The CDR3 length is 12 residues. Between the trimmed V and J ends, which lost 10 bases and 4 bases, there was a span of 13 bases. Germline V gene lookup returns CDR1 LNHDA and CDR2 SQIVND (reference sequence). Here the CDR3 reads CATVKGVTEAFF. As DNA, the CDR3 is TGTGCCACCGTCAAGGGGGTCACTGAAGCTTTCTTT.

This sequence joins TRBV4-1 and TRBJ2-5; TRBD1 might be the D (5 bases). The length of the CDR3 is 15 residues. CDR1 and CDR2 from the germline V gene are MGHRA and YSYEKL. V lost 0 bases, J lost 0 bases, and 8 bases lay in between. Here the CDR3 reads CASSQEGRDQETQYF. CDR3 in DNA: TGCGCCAGCAGCCAAGAAGGCAGGGACCAAGAGACCCAGTACTTC.

This clone showed up just once. The chain is built from TRBV6-2 or TRBV6-3 and TRBJ1-5; TRBD1 aligns across 9 bases. Germline V gene sequence: CDR1 MNHEY, CDR2 SVGEGT. The V segment lost 4 bases and the J segment 4 bases; nucleotides outside the gene matches: 11. The CDR3 runs 17 residues. Written as DNA, the CDR3 is TGTGCCAGCAGTTCATACTCCGGGACAGGGAAAAATCAGCCCCAGCATTTT. Its protein product is CASSSYSGTGKNQPQHF.

The chain employs TRBV9 and TRBJ2-7; D is possibly TRBD1 (6 bases). Trimming cost V 4 bases and J 0 bases, with 14 bases left between them. This CDR3 region has 15 residues. Per germline, CDR1 SGDLS and CDR2 YYNGEE. Written as DNA, the CDR3 is TGTGCCAGCAGCCAGACAGGCTTTAGCTCCTACGAGCAGTACTTC. It yields the protein CASSQTGFSSYEQYF.

The chain has TRBV3-1 (or the pseudogene TRBV3-2) and TRBJ1-4, with a tentative D call TRBD1 (5 bases). CDR1 is LGHDT and CDR2 is YNNKEL in the germline V gene (reference sequence). The CDR3 covers 17 residues. Between the trimmed V and J ends, which lost 4 bases and 5 bases, there was a span of 20 bases. The CDR3 region is CASSPYRTRLKNEKLFF. In nucleotides, the CDR3 is TGTGCCAGCAGCCCGTATAGGACAAGGCTCAAAAATGAAAAACTGTTTTTT.

V usage is TRBV6-1 and J usage is TRBJ2-3; D might be TRBD1 (6 bases). Trimming left V 1 base short and J 4 bases short, with 15 bases between. The CDR3 consists of 16 residues. Germline-derived CDR1 and CDR2 are MNHNS and SASEGT. The CDR3 region has the DNA TGTGCCAGCAGTGAAGGATTGGGGGCTCGGGCAGATACGCAGTATTTT. It translates to CASSEGLGARADTQYF.

The chain uses TRBV12-5 and TRBJ2-3, with a possible D match to TRBD2 (6 bases). The germline gives CDR1 LGHNT, CDR2 FRNRAP. CDR3 length: 12 residues. Trimming shortened V by 3 bases and J by 5 bases, and 6 bases separated the two germline ends. CDR3 amino acids: CASGLAGDTQYF. CDR3 DNA: TGTGCTAGTGGTTTAGCGGGAGATACGCAGTATTTT.

Concerning this clone: This same CDR3 is encoded by further DNA sequences in the sample. The rearrangement links TRBV9 to TRBJ1-2, with 9 bases aligning to TRBD1. The CDR3 sequence is 14 residues long. Germline CDR1 SGDLS, CDR2 YYNGEE. With V trimmed by 0 bases and J by 8 bases, 5 bases remained unmatched. CDR3 bases: TGTGCCAGCAGCGTAGTGGGACAGGGAAACGGCTACACCTTC. It is translated as CASSVVGQGNGYTF.

The chain links TRBV21-1 to TRBJ2-7; the table calls TRBD2, which could not be checked here. TRBV21-1 is assigned pseudogene status. The CDR3 spans 18 residues. The CDR3 reads CASSKALLAGDRSYEQYV. CDR3 coding DNA: TGTGCCAGCAGCAAAGCGCTCCTAGCGGGGGACCGCTCCTACGAGCAGTACGTC.

The chain couples TRBV19 to TRBJ1-5, with D perhaps matching TRBD1 (5 bases). Germline values: CDR1 LNHDA, CDR2 SQIVND (reference sequence). This CDR3 is 12 amino acids long. V lost 4 bases, J lost 6 bases, and 7 bases lay in between. The CDR3 reads CASSTRVQPQHF. In DNA form, the CDR3 reads TGTGCCAGTAGTACCAGGGTTCAGCCCCAGCATTTT.

The chain is built from TRBV30 and TRBJ1-1; D call uncertain. Germline values: CDR1 GTSNPN, CDR2 SVGIG (reference sequence). This CDR3 has 14 amino acids. V lost 0 bases, J lost 4 bases, and 12 bases lay in between. The CDR3 DNA is TGTGCCTGGAGTGTACGGGGATTTGGCACTGAAGCTTTCTTT. Its translation is CAWSVRGFGTEAFF.

This chain joins TRBV18 and TRBJ2-2; TRBD1 aligns across 9 bases. Looked up from germline, CDR1 is KGHSH and CDR2 is LQKENI. The CDR3 is 16 amino acids. The J segment lost 2 bases and the V segment lost 0 bases, leaving 1 base of the junction unmatched. The CDR3 DNA follows: TGTGCCAGCTCACCACCGGGACAGGGCAACACCGGGGAGCTGTTTTTT. Translated: CASSPPGQGNTGELFF.

The rearrangement links TRBV10-3 to TRBJ2-1; 12 positions agree with TRBD2. The CDR3 length is 12 residues. The germline gives CDR1 ENHRY, CDR2 SYGVKD. Germline trimming cut 8 bases from V and 10 bases from J; bases unmatched to any gene: 3. Here the CDR3 reads CAISSGGAEQFF. The CDR3 DNA sequence: TGTGCCATCTCTAGCGGGGGGGCCGAGCAGTTCTTC.

The chain links TRBV27 to TRBJ2-3; unclear D gene. Trimming left V 5 bases short and J 2 bases short, with 5 bases between. CDR1 is MNHEY, CDR2 SMNVEV, per germline (reference sequence). The length of the CDR3 is 12 residues. CDR3 sequence reads: CASSHNTDTQYF. CDR3 DNA sequence: TGTGCCAGCAGTCACAACACAGATACGCAGTATTTT.

The J gene is TRBJ1-6, the V gene TRBV29-1, with D perhaps TRBD1 (6 bases). The CDR3 totals 14 residues. V lost 4 bases and J lost 7, with 14 bases in between. Germline V CDR1 and CDR2: SQVTM, ANQGSEA. CDR3 region: CSVGETGLNSPLHF. In DNA, the CDR3 is TGCAGCGTTGGGGAGACAGGATTAAATTCACCCCTCCACTTT.

This chain joins TRBV2 and TRBJ1-1; D perhaps matches TRBD1 (6 bases). Trimming took 5 bases from V and 4 from J, leaving 14 bases between them. The CDR3 has 14 residues. Looked up from germline, CDR1 is SNHLY and CDR2 is FYNNEI. CDR3: CASSNEGGGTEAFF. CDR3 bases: TGTGCCAGCAGTAACGAGGGGGGGGGCACTGAAGCTTTCTTT.

This sequence joins TRBV7-9 and TRBJ1-2, with D unclear. The ends were cut back, 1 base at V and 9 bases at J, with 3 bases in the middle. Germline values: CDR1 SEHNR, CDR2 FQNEAQ (reference sequence). The CDR3 consists of 10 residues. CDR3 region: CASSLDSYTF. Here the CDR3 DNA reads TGTGCCAGCAGCTTAGATAGCTACACCTTC.

The chain joins TRBV10-2 to TRBJ1-5; D unclear. Germline V gene lookup returns CDR1 WSHSY and CDR2 SAAADI. The CDR3 is made up of 13 amino acids. V shed 6 bases and J shed 6 bases, with 12 bases lying between them. The CDR3 spells CASRADIPQPQHF. The CDR3 DNA follows: TGCGCCAGCAGGGCCGACATCCCTCAGCCCCAGCATTTT.

The V call is TRBV10-3, the J call TRBJ2-7; 7 nucleotides match TRBD1. Looked up from germline, CDR1 is ENHRY and CDR2 is SYGVKD. V gave up 10 bases and J gave up 0 bases; unmatched junction bases: 12. The CDR3 runs to 15 residues. The CDR3 DNA sequence: TGTGCCACCGGAGAAAACAGGGGATTCTCCTACGAGCAGTACTTC. As protein: CATGENRGFSYEQYF.

V usage is TRBV6-5 and J usage is TRBJ1-2; maybe TRBD1 (5 bases). V was trimmed by 4 bases and J by 4 bases, leaving 16 bases between them. This CDR3 region has 15 residues. Germline V gene sequence: CDR1 MNHEY, CDR2 SVGAGI. The CDR3 loop reads CASSSPQGYFYGYTF. In nucleotides, the CDR3 is TGTGCCAGCAGTTCGCCGCAGGGATACTTCTATGGCTACACCTTC.

The chain couples TRBV7-6 to TRBJ2-7; 8 nucleotides agree with TRBD2. Germline CDR1 reads SGHVS; CDR2 reads FNYEAQ. The CDR3 loop spans 18 amino acids. The J segment lost 7 bases and the V segment lost 0 bases, leaving 17 bases of the junction unmatched. The CDR3 DNA is TGTGCCAGCAGCTTAGCGCCCTCGGGGGGGGCCGACTCTCGAGAGCAGTACTTC. It yields the protein CASSLAPSGGADSREQYF.

The gene calls are TRBV5-6 and TRBJ1-1; D is unresolved. The V gene's germline CDR1 is SGHDT and CDR2 YYEEEE. Between the trimmed V and J ends, which lost 4 bases and 2 bases, there was a span of 3 bases. The CDR3 length is 11 residues. CDR3 sequence: CASSLNTEAFF. The DNA for the CDR3 is TGTGCCAGCAGCCTTAACACTGAAGCTTTCTTT.

At least ten counts were recorded for this clone. The CDR3 bases are TGTGCCAGCAGCTTAGACACAGGGTTCGGAAACACCATATATTTT. Translated: CASSLDTGFGNTIYF. The V and J genes are TRBV7-8 and TRBJ1-3; tentatively, D is TRBD1 (6 bases). CDR3 length: 15 residues. CDR1 is SGHVS and CDR2 is FQNEAQ in the germline V gene. V was cut by 1 base and J by 4 bases, with 11 bases left in between.

This chain joins TRBV28 and TRBJ1-5; 8 bases are a match to TRBD1. From germline, CDR1 is MDHEN and CDR2 SYDVKM. There are 14 residues in the CDR3. Germline trimming cut 7 bases from V and 5 bases from J; bases unmatched to any gene: 7. CDR3 nucleotide sequence: TGTGCCAGCACCTCCGGACAGGGTCATCAGCCCCAGCATTTT. It is translated as CASTSGQGHQPQHF.

The chain links TRBV7-9 to TRBJ2-5, with TRBD2 as a possible D gene (6 bases). Germline V CDR1 and CDR2: SEHNR, FQNEAQ (reference sequence). The CDR3 is 16 residues long. Trimming cost V 3 bases and J 0 bases, with 14 bases left between them. Written as DNA, the CDR3 is TGTGCCAGCAGCTTCGGAGTAGCGGAGGACCAAGAGACCCAGTACTTC. This codes for CASSFGVAEDQETQYF.

This chain uses TRBV19 with TRBJ1-1; 10 bases align to TRBD1. This CDR3 region has 15 residues. CDR1 and CDR2 from the germline V gene are LNHDA and SQIVND (reference sequence). After removal of 5 bases from V and 1 base from J, the junction contained 4 bases not matched to a gene. Written as DNA, the CDR3 is TGTGCCAGTAGTTGGGACAGGGGACCGAACACTGAAGCTTTCTTT. Translation gives CASSWDRGPNTEAFF.

The chain uses TRBV28 and TRBJ2-7, with TRBD1 identical over 7 bases. The CDR3 spans 16 residues. V lost 4 bases to trimming and J lost 0 bases; unmatched junction nucleotides: 9. Germline loops: CDR1 MDHEN, CDR2 SYDVKM. In nucleotides, the CDR3 is TGTGCCAGCAGTTCAAGGACAGGACCACCCTCCTACGAGCAGTACGTC. The encoded protein is CASSSRTGPPSYEQYV.

The V and J genes are TRBV27 and TRBJ1-4, with unresolved D. V was pared by 5 bases and J by 11 bases, with 9 bases between. The CDR3 has 11 residues. CDR1 and CDR2 from the germline V gene are MNHEY and SMNVEV (reference sequence). The CDR3 reads CASSRPGKLFF. In DNA form, the CDR3 reads TGTGCCAGCAGTCGTCCGGGGAAACTGTTTTTT.

This chain uses TRBV7-9 with TRBJ1-2; the D is unclear. Germline values: CDR1 SEHNR, CDR2 FQNEAQ (reference sequence). CDR3 length equals 13 residues. The V end lost 5 bases, the J end lost 6 bases, and 13 bases lay between the germline ends. The CDR3 sequence: CASSPSGLNGYTF. The CDR3 coding sequence is TGTGCCAGCAGCCCCAGTGGTCTTAATGGCTACACCTTC. The entire variable domain, with the rest obtained from reference TRBV7-9 and TRBJ1-2, is as follows: DTGVSQNPRHKITKRGQNVTFRCDPISEHNRLYWYRQTLGQGPEFLTYFQNEAQLEKSRLLSDRFSAERPKGSFSTLEIQRTEQGDSAMYLCASSPSGLNGYTFGSGTRLTVV.

The CDR3 here is CASSLQFRGKLSSTDTQYF. DNA of the CDR3: TGTGCCAGCAGTTTACAGTTCAGGGGTAAACTTTCTAGCACAGATACGCAGTATTTT. This chain connects TRBV28 to TRBJ2-3; tentatively, D is TRBD1 (6 bases). Germline V gives CDR1 MDHEN, CDR2 SYDVKM. Trimming cost V 2 bases and J 0 bases, with 21 bases left between them. The CDR3 is made up of 19 amino acids.

This chain joins TRBV5-1 and TRBJ2-3; D is perhaps TRBD2 (6 bases). Deletions cut 4 bases from V and 1 base from J, with 10 bases between. The CDR3 is 14 residues long. The V gene's germline CDR1 is SGHRS and CDR2 YFSETQ. DNA for the CDR3: TGCGCCAGCAGCCCGGGACTCGGCACAGATACGCAGTATTTT. Residues: CASSPGLGTDTQYF. Full variable domain (outside the CDR3, taken from reference TRBV5-1 and TRBJ2-3): KAGVTQTPRYLIKTRGQQVTLSCSPISGHRSVSWYQQTPGQGLQFLFEYFSETQRNKGNFPGRFSGRQFSNSRSEMNVSTLELGDSALYLCASSPGLGTDTQYFGPGTRLTVL.